The 26 T cell receptor beta chains listed next were all sequenced from one sample in a study of shared clonotypes between healthy human individuals. Libraries were prepared by immunoSEQ multiplex PCR; TCRdb keeps only in-frame clonotypes and omits some of them. The table includes approximately 1,000,000 clones, approximately 78% detected once. The sequenced sample was memory CD4+ T cells from PBMCs. Subset denoted: CD45RA-negative fraction. Receptors were obtained from a man aged 18 to 29 in good health. Some clones in this sample may be carry-over from other donors' samples.

This rearrangement joins TRBV28 to TRBJ2-1; tentatively, D is TRBD1 (6 bases). The CDR3 loop spans 17 amino acids. The V gene's germline CDR1 is MDHEN and CDR2 SYDVKM. V was pared by 7 bases and J by 4 bases, with 23 bases between. Written as DNA, the CDR3 is TGTGCCAGCACCACATTGCAGGGGCGTTCGGGATACAATGAGCAGTTCTTC. Translating it yields CASTTLQGRSGYNEQFF.

V gene TRBV4-2 combines with J gene TRBJ1-4; D is uncertain. Trimming removed 1 base at V and 1 base at J, with 10 bases between. Germline V lookup: CDR1 LGHNA, CDR2 YNFKEQ. The CDR3 is 16 amino acids. DNA for the CDR3: TGTGCCAGCAGCCAAGTGGAAGGTGTAACTAATGAAAAACTGTTTTTT. This translates into CASSQVEGVTNEKLFF.

As DNA, the CDR3 is TGTGCCAGCAGCTTGGATTTAACTAGCGGGAATGTGGGTGAGCAGTTCTTC. Protein product: CASSLDLTSGNVGEQFF. V is TRBV5-4 and J is TRBJ2-1, with 10 bases matching TRBD2. The CDR3 has 17 residues. V shed 0 bases and J 9 bases; nucleotides not matched to a gene: 12. The germline V gene has CDR1 SGHNT and CDR2 YYREEE (reference sequence). The full variable domain, in which reference TRBV5-4 and TRBJ2-1 provide the parts outside the CDR3, is ETGVTQSPTHLIKTRGQQVTLRCSSQSGHNTVSWYQQALGQGPQFIFQYYREEENGRGNFPPRFSGLQFPNYSSELNVNALELDDSALYLCASSLDLTSGNVGEQFFGPGTRLTVL.

The chain combines TRBV4-1 with TRBJ2-4; D gene unclear. The CDR3 has 15 residues. V lost 1 base to trimming and J lost 5 bases, with 12 bases between them. Germline-derived CDR1 and CDR2 are MGHRA and YSYEKL. The CDR3 spells CASSQVGSPENIQYF. The CDR3 DNA reads as TGCGCCAGCAGCCAAGTAGGATCTCCCGAAAACATTCAGTACTTC.

This clone has more than one count but fewer than ten. J is TRBJ1-2 and V is TRBV7-9; D is undetermined. The CDR3 length is 16 residues. Trimming removed 5 bases at V and 3 bases at J, with 19 bases between. Germline V gives CDR1 SEHNR, CDR2 FQNEAQ (reference sequence). CDR3 DNA sequence: TGTGCCAGCAGCCCCCAACGACTTTTTGGACACTATGGCTACACCTTC. It is translated as CASSPQRLFGHYGYTF.

This clone was observed a single time. The V and J genes are TRBV12-5 and TRBJ2-1, with D perhaps assigned TRBD1 or TRBD2 (5 bases each). The CDR3 is made up of 12 amino acids. Trimming removed 3 bases at V and 11 bases at J, with 11 bases between. Looked up from germline, CDR1 is LGHNT and CDR2 is FRNRAP. The CDR3 region is CASGFGPGQQFF. The DNA of the CDR3 is TGTGCTAGTGGTTTTGGACCGGGACAGCAGTTCTTC.

With regard to this clone: Other nucleotide sequences from this sample produce the same CDR3. V gene TRBV7-9 combines with J gene TRBJ2-3; 8 bases map to TRBD2. The ends lost 4 bases at V and 2 bases at J; junction bases unmatched: 5. CDR3 length equals 15 residues. Germline CDR1 and CDR2: SEHNR and FQNEAQ (reference sequence). The chain's CDR3 is CASSSGLAVTDTQYF. The DNA of the CDR3 is TGTGCCAGCAGCTCTGGACTAGCTGTCACAGATACGCAGTATTTT.

V usage is TRBV29-1 and J usage is TRBJ1-4; TRBD1 is a possible D gene (6 bases). Germline CDR1 is SQVTM and CDR2 is ANQGSEA. CDR3 length equals 12 residues. The V end was cut by 7 bases, the J end by 10 bases, with 16 bases between. The CDR3 DNA follows: TGCAGCGCCGGAGGGGGATTTGGAAAACTGTTTTTT. Translation gives CSAGGGFGKLFF.

This chain joins TRBV30 and TRBJ1-4; D unclear. Germline V gene data show CDR1 as GTSNPN and CDR2 as SVGIG (reference sequence). The V end lost 0 bases, the J end lost 8 bases, and 10 bases lay between the germline ends. The CDR3 runs to 13 residues. CDR3 bases: TGTGCCTGGAGTGTAAAAGTCGAAGAAAAACTGTTTTTT. The encoded protein is CAWSVKVEEKLFF.

The genes are TRBV9 and TRBJ1-1; D is unresolved. The CDR3 spans 15 residues. The V end lost 3 bases, the J end lost 4 bases, and 16 bases lay between the germline ends. Looked up from germline, CDR1 is SGDLS and CDR2 is YYNGEE. The CDR3 loop reads CASSATTVRRTEAFF. CDR3 in DNA: TGTGCCAGCAGCGCGACTACAGTACGACGCACTGAAGCTTTCTTT.

This clone showed up just a few times. The chain links TRBV18 to TRBJ1-4; 10 nucleotides line up with TRBD1. Losses at the gene ends were 6 bases for V and 8 bases for J; bases not matched to a gene: 9. Germline CDR1 and CDR2: KGHSH and LQKENI. The CDR3 has 15 residues. As DNA, the CDR3 is TGTGCCAGCTCGGCCGGGACAGGGGTTAGAGAAAAACTGTTTTTT. It translates to CASSAGTGVREKLFF.

The chain uses TRBV19 and TRBJ2-2, with D perhaps TRBD1 (6 bases). From germline, CDR1 is LNHDA and CDR2 SQIVND (reference sequence). This CDR3 comprises 18 residues. Trimming pared 4 bases from V and 2 bases from J, leaving 20 bases between. As DNA, the CDR3 is TGTGCCAGTAGTAGTCCTATGTGGGGGCTGGCTAACACCGGGGAGCTGTTTTTT. Translated: CASSSPMWGLANTGELFF.

This chain links TRBV11-2 with TRBJ1-5, with TRBD1 matching 9 bases. The germline CDR1 and CDR2 sequences are SGHAT and FQNNGV. V lost 1 base and J lost 4; bases outside the gene matches: 2. There are 15 residues in the CDR3. The chain's CDR3 is CASSLAGTGNQPQHF. In DNA form, the CDR3 reads TGTGCCAGCAGCTTAGCCGGGACAGGGAATCAGCCCCAGCATTTT. Based on the CDR3 plus reference TRBV11-2 and TRBJ1-5, the full variable domain is EAGVAQSPRYKIIEKRQSVAFWCNPISGHATLYWYQQILGQGPKLLIQFQNNGVVDDSQLPKDRFSAERLKGVDSTLKIQPAKLEDSAVYLCASSLAGTGNQPQHFGDGTRLSIL.

This clone has only a few counts. This chain joins TRBV28 and TRBJ2-6; 7 bases line up with TRBD2. CDR3 length: 18 amino acids. Germline CDR1 and CDR2: MDHEN and SYDVKM. Trimming took 5 bases from V and 0 from J; bases not matched to a gene: 10. The CDR3 coding sequence is TGTGCCAGCAGTGGGACGAGTGCGGGAGACTCTGGGGCCAACGTCCTGACTTTC. As protein: CASSGTSAGDSGANVLTF.

CDR3 in amino acids: CASSYDLAKNIQYF. CDR3 sequence (DNA): TGTGCCAGCAGTTACGACTTAGCCAAAAACATTCAGTACTTC. The chain couples TRBV27 to TRBJ2-4; no clear D. CDR1 is MNHEY, CDR2 SMNVEV, per germline (reference sequence). The CDR3 is made up of 14 amino acids. Deletions cut 4 bases from V and 0 bases from J, with 7 bases between.

This clone was detected a few times. The chain links TRBV28 to TRBJ1-5; D uncertain. CDR1 and CDR2 (germline): MDHEN, SYDVKM. This CDR3 region has 18 residues. Trimming left V 5 bases short and J 4 bases short, with 24 bases between. The CDR3: CASSTLSFRVPANQPQHF. In DNA, the CDR3 is TGTGCCAGCAGTACTTTGAGTTTCCGGGTCCCCGCGAATCAGCCCCAGCATTTT.

The genes are TRBV14 and TRBJ2-7, with D uncertain. The CDR3 runs 13 residues. Trimming shortened V by 7 bases and J by 6 bases, and 16 bases separated the two germline ends. CDR1 and CDR2 (germline): SGHDN, FVKESK. The CDR3 here is CASMNSGFSEQYF. The CDR3 nucleotides read TGTGCCAGCATGAACAGTGGGTTCTCCGAGCAGTACTTC. The variable domain in full, with the rest retrieved from reference TRBV14 and TRBJ2-7, is EAGVTQFPSHSVIEKGQTVTLRCDPISGHDNLYWYRRVMGKEIKFLLHFVKESKQDESGMPNNRFLAERTGGTYSTLKVQPAELEDSGVYFCASMNSGFSEQYFGPGTRLTVT.

This chain joins TRBV28 and TRBJ2-7; 7 bases match TRBD2. The germline V gene has CDR1 MDHEN and CDR2 SYDVKM. This CDR3 region has 13 residues. The ends lost 8 bases at V and 2 bases at J; junction bases unmatched: 6. The CDR3 is CASGREATYEQYF. The DNA for the CDR3 is TGTGCCAGCGGACGGGAGGCGACCTACGAGCAGTACTTC.

This rearrangement joins TRBV7-2 to TRBJ2-1; D not certain. V was cut by 5 bases and J by 4 bases, with 15 bases left in between. This CDR3 comprises 15 residues. Germline-derived CDR1 and CDR2 are SGHTA and FQGNSA. The CDR3 DNA reads as TGTGCCAGCAGCCCCCGAAGGGCGGAATACAATGAGCAGTTCTTC. Protein: CASSPRRAEYNEQFF. Together with reference TRBV7-2 and TRBJ2-1, the CDR3 gives the full variable domain: GAGVSQSPSNKVTEKGKDVELRCDPISGHTALYWYRQSLGQGLEFLIYFQGNSAPDKSGLPSDRFSAERTGGSVSTLTIQRTQQEDSAVYLCASSPRRAEYNEQFFGPGTRLTVL.

The chain employs TRBV6-4 and TRBJ2-6, with 10 bases aligning to TRBD2. Unmatched junction bases numbered 15, after V lost 8 bases and J lost 2 bases. Germline CDR1 and CDR2: MRHNA and SNTAGT. CDR3 length equals 19 residues. Here the CDR3 DNA reads TGTGCCAGCGAAGCGGGAGGGCCGTTGTTAAAAACTGGGGCCAACGTCCTGACTTTC. Its protein product is CASEAGGPLLKTGANVLTF.

Points on this clone: The sample contains more than one DNA sequence encoding this CDR3. The J gene is TRBJ2-3, the V gene TRBV7-3; maybe TRBD2 (6 bases). The ends were cut back, 5 bases at V and 6 bases at J, with 9 bases in the middle. The CDR3 has 12 residues. The germline V gene encodes CDR1 SGHTA and CDR2 FQGTGA. In nucleotides, the CDR3 is TGTGCCAGCAGCCCTGGGGGGGATACGCAGTATTTT. This sequence encodes CASSPGGDTQYF.

This chain joins TRBV28 and TRBJ2-7; 7 nucleotides agree with TRBD1. The CDR3 extends over 15 amino acids. The junction had 7 bases not matched to a gene; V was cut back by 5 bases and J by 0 bases. CDR1 and CDR2 (germline): MDHEN, SYDVKM. CDR3 amino acids: CASSGRQGNSYEQYF. For the CDR3, the DNA is TGTGCCAGCAGTGGCAGACAGGGTAACTCCTACGAGCAGTACTTC.

This clone was counted only a few times. The chain is built from TRBV18 and TRBJ1-2; 7 bases are a match to TRBD1. The ends lost 3 bases at V and 0 bases at J; junction bases unmatched: 1. This CDR3 contains 14 residues. Germline V gene data show CDR1 as KGHSH and CDR2 as LQKENI. CDR3 in amino acids: CASSPTGTNYGYTF. The DNA for the CDR3 is TGTGCCAGCTCACCGACAGGGACTAACTATGGCTACACCTTC.

This clone was observed a few times. Other nucleotide sequences from this sample produce the same CDR3. The V gene is TRBV7-9, the J gene TRBJ2-5; 8 nucleotides line up with TRBD1. The CDR3 has 15 amino acids. V gave up 1 base and J gave up 1 base; unmatched junction bases: 2. The germline V gene encodes CDR1 SEHNR and CDR2 FQNEAQ (reference sequence). The CDR3 DNA is TGTGCCAGCAGCTTAGGGACAGGGTTCCAAGAGACCCAGTACTTC. Residues: CASSLGTGFQETQYF.

V is TRBV7-8 and J is TRBJ2-2; D may be TRBD2 (5 bases). Germline V gene data show CDR1 as SGHVS and CDR2 as FQNEAQ. V was shortened by 8 bases and J by 4 bases, with 20 bases between the two germline ends. The CDR3 has 16 amino acids. CDR3 residues: CASVPLWGETTGELFF. The CDR3 nucleotides read TGTGCCAGCGTCCCCCTTTGGGGAGAGACCACCGGGGAGCTGTTTTTT.

V usage is TRBV28 and J usage is TRBJ2-5; D perhaps matches TRBD1 (6 bases). V was clipped by 3 bases and J by 7 bases, with 24 bases between them. The CDR3 length is 17 residues. The germline gives CDR1 MDHEN, CDR2 SYDVKM. Written as DNA, the CDR3 is TGTGCCAGCAGTTTTCAACGGATGACAGGCCAGCTGGGGACCCAGTACTTC. This sequence encodes CASSFQRMTGQLGTQYF.